The following is a T cell receptor beta chain sequence with its context. The target of this receptor is not known. Base-call qualities are not available, and no considerably larger clone is one nucleotide away. Instrument on record: Illumina HiSeq 1500. The raw public reads went through TCRdb reprocessing: fastp at Q25, MiXCR clone calling, in-frame beta chains kept. Rows are unified per CDR3 protein, each entry keeping the most common DNA and genes. This sample gives 350,000 to 400,000 distinct CDR3 sequences in total; about 32% of them show up just once. The ten largest clonotypes hold roughly 13% of the sample. Including the terminal cysteine and phenylalanine, the CDR3 comprises 15 residues. The retained sequence is limited to the CDR3, 45 bases, with the frame set at the first base. CDR1 and CDR2 were assigned from the germline V gene as SGHAT and FQNNGV. Trimming removed 2 bases from V and 4 bases from J; the gene matches leave 5 bases unexplained.

The sample's treatment or condition label, decoded: in vitro stimulation with specific CMV peptide epitopes to enrich CMV-specific T cells. This sample stems from a study of T cell repertoires in cytomegalovirus infection (dated by TCRdb to the late 2010s). As for the study more broadly: Recently identified HLA-C-restricted CMV epitopes, whose presentation resists viral immunomodulation, were targeted by peptide stimulations together with well-studied HLA-B-restricted epitopes. The HLA type of each donor mattered for the analysis, because public TCR beta signatures pointed to carriage of CMV infection along with the matching HLA type.

The study at large found these results: The ex vivo response was dominated by HLA-C-restricted CMV-specific TCR beta clonotypes, and the single most frequent clonotype in two of eight donors was supplied by these HLA-C-restricted clonotypes. Cumulative frequency of public TCR beta family members discriminated carriers of CMV infection plus the relevant HLA type in this cohort and an independent approximately 350-donor cohort.

The sequence is built from TRBV11-2 and TRBJ2-1; the central 7 bases match TRBD2. This receptor was taken from a human donor in good health (CMV status not recorded). Some clones in this sample may be carry-over from other donors' samples. The sequences come from cultured PBMCs, collected from culture after CMV antigen stimulation. The DNA reads TGTGCCAGCAGCTTAATCGAGCGGGGATACAATGAGCAGTTCTTC. Its product reads: CASSLIERGYNEQFF. The full variable domain, with segments outside the CDR3 supplied by the reference TRBV11-2 and TRBJ2-1 proteins, appears as EAGVAQSPRYKIIEKRQSVAFWCNPISGHATLYWYQQILGQGPKLLIQFQNNGVVDDSQLPKDRFSAERLKGVDSTLKIQPAKLEDSAVYLCASSLIERGYNEQFFGPGTRLTVL.